One T cell receptor beta chain is described in this entry. This entry is derived from a study of blood T cell repertoires in COVID-19. At the level of the study: PBMCs, B-cell-depleted T cells, or T cells provided the cDNA or gDNA that made up the material.

The germline gives CDR1 SGHRS, CDR2 YFSETQ. The V end lost 1 base, the J end lost 4 bases, and 11 bases lay between the germline ends. This CDR3 is 14 amino acids long. Authors' analysis steps: Amplification from reference gene primers served as the basis for estimated nucleated cell counts. Assay used: immunoSEQ multiplex PCR; TCRdb lists only in-frame clones, some missing. V and J calls and clone size are copied from that table; D and trimming were computed from the DNA. The sample lists around 200,000 clones; over 75% were seen once. The chain recombines TRBV5-1 with TRBJ2-5; D ambiguous. This clonotype was sampled from a woman at least 80 years old with active or convalescent COVID-19. Sequenced sample: peripheral blood. The CDR3 DNA reads as TGCGCCAGCAGCTTGAGCGCCGATGGAGAGACCCAGTACTTC. Its translation: CASSLSADGETQYF.